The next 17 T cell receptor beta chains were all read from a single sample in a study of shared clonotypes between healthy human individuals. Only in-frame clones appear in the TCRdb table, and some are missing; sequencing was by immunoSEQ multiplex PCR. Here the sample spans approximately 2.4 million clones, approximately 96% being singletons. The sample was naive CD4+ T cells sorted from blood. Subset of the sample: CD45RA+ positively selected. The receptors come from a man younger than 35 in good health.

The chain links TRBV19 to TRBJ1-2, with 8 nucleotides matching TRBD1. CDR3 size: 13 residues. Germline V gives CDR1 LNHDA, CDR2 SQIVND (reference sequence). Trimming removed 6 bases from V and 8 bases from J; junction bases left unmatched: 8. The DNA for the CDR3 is TGTGCCAGTAGCCCTCAGGGGGCGGAGGGCTACACCTTC. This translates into CASSPQGAEGYTF. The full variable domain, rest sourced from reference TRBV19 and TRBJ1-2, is DGGITQSPKYLFRKEGQNVTLSCEQNLNHDAMYWYRQDPGQGLRLIYYSQIVNDFQKGDIAEGYSVSREKKESFPLTVTSAQKNPTAFYLCASSPQGAEGYTFGSGTRLTVV.

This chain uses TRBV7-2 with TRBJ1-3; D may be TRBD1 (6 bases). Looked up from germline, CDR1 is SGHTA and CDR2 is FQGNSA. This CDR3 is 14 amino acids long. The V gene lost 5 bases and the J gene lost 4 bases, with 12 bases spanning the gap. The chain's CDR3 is CASSRRTAGNTIYF. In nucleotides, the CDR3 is TGTGCCAGCAGCCGCCGGACAGCCGGAAACACCATATATTTT.

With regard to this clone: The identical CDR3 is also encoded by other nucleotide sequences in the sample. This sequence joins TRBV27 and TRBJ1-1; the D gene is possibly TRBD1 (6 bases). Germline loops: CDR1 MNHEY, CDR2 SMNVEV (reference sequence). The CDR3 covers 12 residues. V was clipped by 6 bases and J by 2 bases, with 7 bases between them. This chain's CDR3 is CASRTGNTEAFF. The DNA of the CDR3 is TGTGCCAGCAGGACAGGTAACACTGAAGCTTTCTTT.

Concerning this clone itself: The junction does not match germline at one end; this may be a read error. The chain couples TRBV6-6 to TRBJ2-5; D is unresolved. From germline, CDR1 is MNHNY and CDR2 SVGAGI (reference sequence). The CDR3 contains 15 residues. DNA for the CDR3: TGTGCCAGCAGTGACTCAGGACGGAACCAAGAGACCCAGTACTTC. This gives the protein CASSDSGRNQETQYF.

CDR3 in DNA: TGTGCCAGCAGCTTGGCCGGGACAGGAGAGACCCAGTACTTC. Translation: CASSLAGTGETQYF. The V gene is TRBV5-4, the J gene TRBJ2-5; 8 bases are shared with TRBD1. CDR1 SGHNT and CDR2 YYREEE come from the germline V gene (reference sequence). This CDR3 is built from 14 residues. Losses at the gene ends were 0 bases for V and 4 bases for J; bases not matched to a gene: 2. Variable domain in full (rest from reference TRBV5-4 and TRBJ2-5): ETGVTQSPTHLIKTRGQQVTLRCSSQSGHNTVSWYQQALGQGPQFIFQYYREEENGRGNFPPRFSGLQFPNYSSELNVNALELDDSALYLCASSLAGTGETQYFGPGTRLLVL.

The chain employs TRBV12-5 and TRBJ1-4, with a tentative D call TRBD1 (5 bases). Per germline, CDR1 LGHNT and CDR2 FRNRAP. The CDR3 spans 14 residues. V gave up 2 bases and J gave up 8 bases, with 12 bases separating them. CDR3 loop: CASGLTAGTEKLFF. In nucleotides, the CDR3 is TGTGCTAGTGGTTTGACGGCAGGGACGGAAAAACTGTTTTTT.

CDR3 residues: CASSGRQGNTIYF. CDR3 nucleotide sequence: TGTGCCAGCAGCGGACGACAGGGAAACACCATATATTTT. The chain combines TRBV7-9 with TRBJ1-3; possible D gene TRBD1, 5 bases. Germline V gives CDR1 SEHNR, CDR2 FQNEAQ (reference sequence). The CDR3 covers 13 residues. V shed 5 bases and J shed 4 bases, with 9 bases lying between them.

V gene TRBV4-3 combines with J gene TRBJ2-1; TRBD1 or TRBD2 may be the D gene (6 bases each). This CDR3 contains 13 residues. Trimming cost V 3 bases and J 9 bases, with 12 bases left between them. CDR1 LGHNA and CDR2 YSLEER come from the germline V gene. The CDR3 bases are TGCGCCAGCAGCCAGCGAAGGGGGGCTGAGCAGTTCTTC. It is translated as CASSQRRGAEQFF.

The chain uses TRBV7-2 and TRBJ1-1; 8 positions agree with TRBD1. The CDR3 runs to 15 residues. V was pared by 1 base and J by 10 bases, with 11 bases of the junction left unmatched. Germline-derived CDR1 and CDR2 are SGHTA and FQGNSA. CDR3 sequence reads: CASSLGLGQGAGAFF. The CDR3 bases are TGTGCCAGCAGCTTAGGATTAGGACAGGGAGCAGGAGCTTTCTTT.

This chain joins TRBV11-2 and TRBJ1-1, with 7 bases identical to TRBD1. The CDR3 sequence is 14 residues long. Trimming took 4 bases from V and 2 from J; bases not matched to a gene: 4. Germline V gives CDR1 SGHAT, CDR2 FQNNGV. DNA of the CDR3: TGTGCCAGCAGCTACGACAGGGATAACACTGAAGCTTTCTTT. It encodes CASSYDRDNTEAFF.

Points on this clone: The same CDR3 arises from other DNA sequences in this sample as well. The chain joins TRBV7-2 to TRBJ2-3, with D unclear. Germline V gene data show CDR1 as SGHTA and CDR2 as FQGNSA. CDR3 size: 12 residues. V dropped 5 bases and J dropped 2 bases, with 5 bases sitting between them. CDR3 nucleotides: TGTGCCAGCAGCAGATACACAGATACGCAGTATTTT. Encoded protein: CASSRYTDTQYF.

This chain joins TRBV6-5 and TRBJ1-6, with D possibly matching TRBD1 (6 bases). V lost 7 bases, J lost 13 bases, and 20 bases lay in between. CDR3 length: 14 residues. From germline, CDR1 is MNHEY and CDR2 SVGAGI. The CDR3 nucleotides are TGTGCCAGCACCGGAGGGGGAGCCGGGGTGCCCCTCCACTTT. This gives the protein CASTGGGAGVPLHF.

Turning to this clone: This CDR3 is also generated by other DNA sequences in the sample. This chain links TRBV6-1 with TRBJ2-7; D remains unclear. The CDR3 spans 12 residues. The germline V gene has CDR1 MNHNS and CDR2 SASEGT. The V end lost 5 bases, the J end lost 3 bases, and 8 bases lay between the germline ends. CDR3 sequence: CASSLNSYEQYF. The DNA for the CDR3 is TGTGCCAGCAGTCTTAACAGCTACGAGCAGTACTTC.

CDR3 protein: CASGLAGGGIDEQYF. The CDR3 bases are TGTGCCAGCGGACTAGCGGGAGGGGGTATAGACGAGCAGTACTTC. V and J are TRBV10-3 and TRBJ2-7; 15 bases fit TRBD2. Germline CDR1 and CDR2: ENHRY and SYGVKD. The CDR3 loop spans 15 amino acids. The J segment lost 5 bases and the V segment lost 10 bases, leaving 9 bases of the junction unmatched.

The CDR3 DNA follows: TGTGCCAGTAGAGCTGCGGTCGGAACCGGGGAGCTGTTTTTT. Translation: CASRAAVGTGELFF. The rearrangement uses TRBV19 and TRBJ2-2; D is undetermined. The V and J ends lost 6 bases and 5 bases respectively, with 13 bases between them. This CDR3 has 14 residues. The germline gives CDR1 LNHDA, CDR2 SQIVND (reference sequence).

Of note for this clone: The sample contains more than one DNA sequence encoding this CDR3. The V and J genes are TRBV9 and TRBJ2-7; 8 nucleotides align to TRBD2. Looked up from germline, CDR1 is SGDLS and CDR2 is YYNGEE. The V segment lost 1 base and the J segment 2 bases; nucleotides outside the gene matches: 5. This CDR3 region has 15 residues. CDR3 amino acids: CASSVSAGGTYEQYF. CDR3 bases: TGTGCCAGCAGCGTAAGTGCGGGGGGAACCTACGAGCAGTACTTC.

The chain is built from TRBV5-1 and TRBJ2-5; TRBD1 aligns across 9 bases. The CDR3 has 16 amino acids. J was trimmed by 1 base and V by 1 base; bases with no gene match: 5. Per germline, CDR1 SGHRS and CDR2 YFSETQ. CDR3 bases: TGCGCCAGCAGCTTGTTATCGGGACAGGGCCAAGAGACCCAGTACTTC. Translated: CASSLLSGQGQETQYF.